Listed below are T cell receptor beta chains from one sample, sequenced in a study of blood T cells in healthy people across ages. TCRdb passed the 5' RACE reads through MiXCR, listing each CDR3 protein once. The sample includes about 670,000 distinct CDR3 sequences, more than 45% of them seen just once. The sample consisted of blood. The source of these receptors is a woman aged 80 or older in good health. The CDR3 runs from the conserved cysteine through the conserved F or W. Each record gives: D gene, J gene, V gene, clone size, CDR3 length, CDR3 protein, CDR3 DNA. A D gene is named only where the DNA matches it firmly. Clone size is stated in some rows and not others, as once, few, many or a class when expanded.

>TRBD1|TRBJ2-2|TRBV28|NA|15
CASTRGQTNTGELFF
TGTGCCAGTACTAGGGGACAGACGAACACCGGGGAGCTGTTTTTT
>NA|TRBJ2-3|TRBV12-3/TRBV12-4|many|13
CASSRQTADTQYF
TGTGCCAGCAGTCGCCAGACCGCAGATACGCAGTATTTT
>TRBD1|TRBJ2-7|TRBV7-9|many|13
CASSVGQVDEQYF
TGTGCCAGCAGCGTGGGACAGGTAGACGAGCAGTACTTC
>NA|TRBJ1-2|TRBV7-2|NA|13
CASSPWTERGYTF
TGTGCCAGCAGCCCCTGGACAGAACGTGGCTACACCTTC
>TRBD2|TRBJ2-1|TRBV4-1|many|19
CASSQEPSGRTISYNEQFF
TGCGCCAGCAGCCAAGAGCCTAGCGGGAGGACCATCTCCTACAATGAGCAGTTCTTC
>TRBD1|TRBJ2-2|TRBV12-3/TRBV12-4|NA|14
CASIDRGNTGELFF
TGTGCCAGCATCGACAGGGGTAACACCGGGGAGCTGTTTTTT
>TRBD1|TRBJ1-5|TRBV6-6|NA|16
CASSWPGTGGNQPQHF
TGTGCCAGCAGTTGGCCTGGGACAGGCGGCAATCAGCCCCAGCATTTT
>NA|TRBJ1-2|TRBV28|many|15
CASSTLDSSNYGYTF
TGTGCCAGCAGTACTTTGGACAGTTCTAACTATGGCTACACCTTC
>NA|TRBJ2-1|TRBV5-1|many|16
CASSLDIGTSYNEQFF
TGCGCCAGCAGCCTCGACATCGGGACCTCCTACAATGAGCAGTTCTTC
>TRBD2|TRBJ2-7|TRBV9|once|16
CASSAGLAGVGYEQYF
TGTGCCAGCAGCGCAGGACTAGCGGGAGTTGGCTACGAGCAGTACTTC
>TRBD2|TRBJ2-7|TRBV20-1|NA|18
CSARDPGAGGPRFYEQYF
TGCAGTGCTAGAGATCCCGGAGCGGGAGGGCCCCGATTCTACGAGCAGTACTTC
>NA|TRBJ1-1|TRBV5-1|few|14
CASSSTGLVTEAFF
TGCGCCAGCAGCTCTACAGGGCTGGTCACTGAAGCTTTCTTT
>TRBD1|TRBJ1-1|TRBV29-1|NA|13
CSVQGAENTEAFF
TGCAGCGTCCAGGGGGCCGAGAACACTGAAGCTTTCTTT
>NA|TRBJ2-2|TRBV28|NA|14
CASSLRHDSGELFF
TGTGCCAGCAGTTTACGGCACGACTCGGGGGAGCTGTTTTTT
>TRBD1|TRBJ1-4|TRBV28|NA|12
CASQDRVQKLFF
TGTGCCAGTCAGGACAGGGTCCAAAAACTGTTTTTT
>TRBD2|TRBJ2-5|TRBV28|many|19
CASSAHGVVAGELGETQYF
TGTGCCAGCAGTGCCCATGGTGTGGTAGCGGGAGAATTGGGAGAGACCCAGTACTTC
>NA|TRBJ2-2|TRBV5-5|NA|16
CASSSFPGTHTGELFF
TGTGCCAGCAGCTCCTTCCCCGGGACCCACACCGGGGAGCTGTTTTTT
>TRBD2|TRBJ2-1|TRBV6-6|many|16
CASSPKSLAGGYEQFF
TGTGCCAGCAGTCCAAAATCACTAGCGGGGGGCTATGAGCAGTTCTTC
>NA|TRBJ1-2|TRBV28|NA|13
CASSQTPPYGYTF
TGTGCCAGCAGTCAAACCCCCCCCTATGGCTACACCTTC
>NA|TRBJ2-2|TRBV15|few|15
CATSKRNVNTGELFF
TGTGCCACCAGCAAGCGGAATGTGAACACCGGGGAGCTGTTTTTT
>TRBD2|TRBJ2-3|TRBV7-3|NA|20
CASSLLGSSGGARSTDTQYF
TGTGCCAGCAGCTTACTCGGTTCTAGCGGGGGGGCCCGGAGCACAGATACGCAGTATTTT
>TRBD1|TRBJ2-1|TRBV9|NA|15
CASSAVVGTDNEQFF
TGTGCCAGCAGCGCCGTCGTAGGGACAGACAATGAGCAGTTCTTC
>TRBD2|TRBJ2-7|TRBV3-1|many|15
CASSQASSGKYEQYF
TGTGCCAGCAGCCAAGCTTCTAGCGGGAAGTACGAGCAGTACTTC
>NA|TRBJ2-3|TRBV24-1|few|15
CATSDGITSTDTQYF
TGTGCCACCAGTGATGGAATTACTAGCACAGATACGCAGTATTTT
>NA|TRBJ2-4|TRBV5-5|NA|14
CASSFDFRANIQYF
TGTGCCAGCAGCTTCGACTTCCGGGCTAACATTCAGTACTTC
>TRBD1|TRBJ2-7|TRBV27|many|13
CASRDRGRHEQYF
TGTGCCAGCAGGGACAGGGGGCGTCACGAGCAGTACTTC